This T cell receptor beta chain stems from a study of Graves' ophthalmopathy and Graves' hyperthyroidism (dated 2018 in TCRdb). Looking at the study overall: Peripheral blood was collected before any treatment was given, at the time of initial diagnosis. TCR beta repertoire signatures were used to distinguish Graves' ophthalmopathy from Graves' hyperthyroidism and to predict progression to ophthalmopathy. In total, 135 blood samples were TCR-sequenced: approximately 42 ophthalmopathy, approximately 75 hyperthyroidism and some 17 hyperthyroidism-to-ophthalmopathy patients. To explore V-J signatures distinguishing ophthalmopathy from hyperthyroidism, a discovery set of 100 patients (roughly 45 ophthalmopathy, some 57 stable hyperthyroidism) was enrolled. The independent validation cohort included 18 to 20 hyperthyroidism patients plus 17 patients who later progressed from hyperthyroidism to ophthalmopathy. In several hyperthyroidism patients, the T-cell repertoires found in thyroid tissue were compared with those found in blood. After sampling, hyperthyroidism patients received methimazole starting at 30 mg daily, and ophthalmopathy patients received high-dose intravenous methylprednisolone. The 100 discovery patients were randomly split 7:3 into training and test sets. Findings and caveats that apply to the study as a whole: No statistical method was used to predetermine the sample size, and group allocation was not hidden from the investigators. Ophthalmopathy was separated from stable hyperthyroidism by the 13-signature model with more than 85% sensitivity and roughly 82% specificity in cross-validation and with 80%/75% in the test set. In validation, the model predicted ophthalmopathy progression with about 70% sensitivity and 72.22% specificity; some 13 predicted patients were CT-confirmed with GO in a median of around 6 months. Most expanded thyroid clonotypes with frequency above 0.001 were also detected in blood, suggesting blood repertoires may reflect the thyroid immune response.

For repertoire sequencing, TCR beta CDR3 regions were amplified from RNA transcripts. A first-round RT-PCR used HTBI primers with the Qiagen OneStep RT-PCR kit, followed by a second-round multiplex PCR, size selection and purification. Libraries were sequenced paired-end with 100 bp reads on an Illumina HiSeq2000. Per the source publication's procedure: SOAPnuke was used for read processing, and reads with adapters, uncalled bases, a mean Phred below 15, or no exact constant-primer or identifier match were discarded. COPE v1.2.5 was used to merge the high-quality paired reads. Clonotypes were defined as unique nucleotide sequences and were aligned to IMGT TRB V, D and J references using MiTCR v1.1. Analysis was restricted to V-J combinations with a frequency above 0.0001, which covered about 99% of repertoires. For each V-J combination, a TCR clonal expansion and chaos score was defined as the ratio of F50 clonal expansion to chaos observed in the TCRdist matrix. Welch's t-statistics and random forest were used to reduce the features to 13 V-J combinations, which were then used as input to a naive Bayes classifier. The similarity between thyroid and blood repertoires was quantified using the Morisita-Horn index. TCRdb cleaned the public reads at Q25 with fastp, built clones with MiXCR and kept in-frame beta chains. Each CDR3 protein gets just one entry, which takes the most common genes and DNA from the rows behind it. TCRdb, not the original authors, processed these V and J calls. This sample lists some 390,000 distinct CDR3 sequences; roughly 18% were detected once. 1.5% to 2% of the sample is held by the ten biggest clonotypes.

Cut back by 2 bases and 5 bases, the V and J ends lie 12 bases apart. Including the terminal cysteine and phenylalanine, the CDR3 comprises 14 residues. The retained sequence is limited to the CDR3, 42 bases, with the frame set at the first base. Reading the germline V gene gives CDR1 SGHTA and CDR2 FQGNSA. This clonotype was detected only a few times. It lacks a known antigen. Nothing much larger sits one base from this clone, and base qualities are not available. Patients with ophthalmopathy had moderately to severely active disease, with a Clinical Activity Score of 3 or more, a NOSPECS grade of 4 or more, and a disease duration of less than 3 months. Patients were excluded if they had other autoimmune diseases, uncontrolled infections, pregnancy or lactation. Diagnosis was based on clinical symptoms, serum thyroxine, TRAb, thyroid ultrasound and orbital computed tomography. Using Ficoll-Paque density gradient centrifugation, PBMCs were isolated from less than 13 ml of fresh peripheral blood. Trizol reagent was used to extract the total RNA, and its quality was then checked on an Agilent 2100 Bioanalyzer.

The sequence is built from TRBV7-2 and TRBJ2-5, with no confident D gene call. Material for sequencing was peripheral blood. This receptor was obtained from a woman aged 18-30 years with Graves' ophthalmopathy. Donor details come from another sample of the same person, matched by shared clones. The CDR3 corresponds to CASSLRSRWETQYF. The DNA sequence is as follows: TGTGCCAGCAGCTTAAGGTCGCGGTGGGAGACCCAGTACTTC.